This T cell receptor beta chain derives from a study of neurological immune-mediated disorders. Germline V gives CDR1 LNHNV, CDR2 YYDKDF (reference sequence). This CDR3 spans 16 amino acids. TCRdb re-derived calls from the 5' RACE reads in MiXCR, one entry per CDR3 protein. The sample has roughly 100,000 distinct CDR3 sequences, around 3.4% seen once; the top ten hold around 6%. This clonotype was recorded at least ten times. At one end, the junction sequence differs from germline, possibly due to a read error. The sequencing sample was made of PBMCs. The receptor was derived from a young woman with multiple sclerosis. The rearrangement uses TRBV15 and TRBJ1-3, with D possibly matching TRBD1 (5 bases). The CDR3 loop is CTTSRDKGTSGNTIYF. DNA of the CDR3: TGTACCACCAGCAGAGATAAGGGGACCTCTGGAAACACCATATATTTT.